These 21 T cell receptor beta chains originate from one sample sequenced in a study of T-cell reconstitution after alpha-beta-depleted transplantation in children. This sample's TCRbeta library carried unique molecular identifier barcodes. Each CDR3 protein is one row after TCRdb ran MiXCR on the PCR reads. The data hold approximately 980,000 distinct CDR3 sequences, with around 30% observed a single time. The starting material was PBMCs, mostly from graft donor cells, obtained 360 days after TCRalphabeta/CD19-depleted stem cell transplant. These receptors came from a boy under two years old who had a stem cell transplant for SCID, so the T cells may come from the graft donor.

The table lists this clonotype with a few counts. This chain links TRBV11-3 with TRBJ2-1, with D perhaps TRBD1 or TRBD2 (5 bases each). CDR3 length equals 13 residues. The germline gives CDR1 SGHNT, CDR2 YENEEA. Deletions cut 5 bases from V and 5 bases from J, with 10 bases between. The CDR3 region has the DNA TGTGCCAGCAGCGCTCCGGGACACAATGAGCAGTTCTTC. Encoded protein: CASSAPGHNEQFF.

In this sample, this clonotype turned up a few times. The chain joins TRBV4-1 to TRBJ1-3; D is unclear. V was clipped by 2 bases and J by 3 bases, with 20 bases between them. CDR1 is MGHRA and CDR2 is YSYEKL in the germline V gene. The CDR3 spans 18 residues. This CDR3 reads CASSQPRGPAKGGNTIYF. CDR3 DNA sequence: TGCGCCAGCAGCCAACCTCGAGGGCCAGCCAAGGGTGGAAACACCATATATTTT.

The chain carries TRBV28 and TRBJ1-2; no clear D gene. In germline, CDR1 is MDHEN, CDR2 SYDVKM. Trimming took 7 bases from V and 4 from J, leaving 16 bases between them. The CDR3 is 14 residues long. This CDR3 is CASTPMEAVYGYTF. CDR3 coding DNA: TGTGCCAGCACCCCAATGGAGGCCGTCTATGGCTACACCTTC.

The chain links TRBV20-1 to TRBJ2-3; 12 positions match TRBD1. The CDR3 runs 16 residues. Per germline, CDR1 DFQATT and CDR2 SNEGSKA (reference sequence). The ends lost 3 bases at V and 3 bases at J; junction bases unmatched: 7. Here the CDR3 reads CSARGQGAHLTDTQYF. CDR3 in DNA: TGCAGTGCTAGGGGACAGGGGGCGCACTTGACAGATACGCAGTATTTT.

This clonotype came up a few times. V is TRBV20-1 and J is TRBJ2-5, with TRBD2 matching 10 bases. Germline V gene lookup returns CDR1 DFQATT and CDR2 SNEGSKA (reference sequence). V was clipped by 0 bases and J by 3 bases; unmatched bases: 1. This CDR3 comprises 14 residues. CDR3 sequence: CSARDSGGKETQYF. The CDR3 DNA is TGCAGTGCTAGAGATAGCGGGGGGAAAGAGACCCAGTACTTC.

The chain joins TRBV12-3 or TRBV12-4 to TRBJ2-2, with 8 bases aligning to TRBD2. V shed 3 bases and J 7 bases; nucleotides not matched to a gene: 4. The CDR3 consists of 14 residues. CDR3 region: CASSFGGAVGELFF. The CDR3 bases are TGTGCCAGCAGTTTCGGGGGGGCCGTCGGGGAGCTGTTTTTT.

This clonotype was counted only a few times. The chain links TRBV15 to TRBJ2-4; 7 bases fit TRBD1. CDR1 is LNHNV, CDR2 YYDKDF, per germline (reference sequence). CDR3 size: 13 residues. V shed 0 bases and J 10 bases; nucleotides not matched to a gene: 3. The CDR3 is CATSREDRPIQYF. The CDR3 nucleotides read TGTGCCACCAGCAGAGAGGACAGGCCAATTCAGTACTTC.

This clonotype has more than one count but fewer than ten. The chain is built from TRBV7-3 and TRBJ2-3; D is undetermined. CDR3 length equals 15 residues. Deletions cut 0 bases from V and 4 bases from J, with 11 bases between. Germline V gene data show CDR1 as SGHTA and CDR2 as FQGTGA. In DNA form, the CDR3 reads TGTGCCAGCAGCTTAACTCGAGGAGACGCAGATACGCAGTATTTT. Translation gives CASSLTRGDADTQYF.

V usage is TRBV4-3 and J usage is TRBJ1-1; no firm D call. Germline CDR1 reads LGHNA; CDR2 reads YSLEER. CDR3 length: 16 amino acids. V was trimmed by 1 base and J by 8 bases, leaving 20 bases between them. CDR3 nucleotides: TGCGCCAGCAGCCAAGGGCTGGGTCAGGAGAACATGGAAGCTTTCTTT. It yields the protein CASSQGLGQENMEAFF.

The table lists this clonotype with a few counts. The V and J genes are TRBV28 and TRBJ2-5, with 9 positions matching TRBD2. Germline V lookup: CDR1 MDHEN, CDR2 SYDVKM. J lost 3 bases, V lost 7 bases, and 9 bases had no gene match. CDR3 length: 15 amino acids. The CDR3 is CASTHLLAGEETQYF. For the CDR3, the DNA is TGTGCCAGCACCCACTTACTAGCGGGTGAAGAGACCCAGTACTTC.

This clonotype showed up just a few times. The rearrangement joins TRBV24-1 to TRBJ2-5, with D maybe TRBD1 (6 bases). V gave up 4 bases and J gave up 7 bases, with 18 bases separating them. This CDR3 is built from 15 residues. Looked up from germline, CDR1 is KGHDR and CDR2 is SFDVKD. Written as DNA, the CDR3 is TGTGCCACCAGTGAAGCCCAGACAGGCCTGACGACCCAGTACTTC. It specifies CATSEAQTGLTTQYF.

The J gene is TRBJ2-4, the V gene TRBV20-1, with D possibly matching TRBD1 (5 bases). CDR3 length equals 15 residues. V lost 1 base, J lost 3 bases, and 13 bases lay in between. Per germline, CDR1 DFQATT and CDR2 SNEGSKA (reference sequence). The DNA of the CDR3 is TGCAGTGCTAGAGCGCAGGGTACCGACAAAAACATTCAGTACTTC. Translated, it gives CSARAQGTDKNIQYF.

This clonotype showed up just a few times. This chain connects TRBV5-1 to TRBJ2-3; no definite D call. CDR1 SGHRS and CDR2 YFSETQ come from the germline V gene. CDR3 length: 17 residues. Trimming left V 0 bases short and J 6 bases short, with 20 bases between. As DNA, the CDR3 is TGCGCCAGCAGCTTGGGGTTCGAGGCTTCTTATCCGGATACGCAGTATTTT. Protein: CASSLGFEASYPDTQYF.

The chain is built from TRBV5-1 and TRBJ1-1; D is perhaps TRBD1 (6 bases). Germline values: CDR1 SGHRS, CDR2 YFSETQ. V was pared by 2 bases and J by 1 base, with 18 bases between. The CDR3 runs 17 residues. In nucleotides, the CDR3 is TGCGCCAGCAGCTTTTCCCCCCCTCCAGGGGAGAACACTGAAGCTTTCTTT. It translates to CASSFSPPPGENTEAFF.

Only a few counts were recorded for this clonotype. This rearrangement joins TRBV27 to TRBJ2-1, with D perhaps TRBD1 or TRBD2 (6 bases each). Trimming removed 8 bases at V and 3 bases at J, with 26 bases between. This CDR3 spans 18 amino acids. Germline V gene lookup returns CDR1 MNHEY and CDR2 SMNVEV (reference sequence). CDR3 in amino acids: CASSALTRGPLIYNEQFF. DNA for the CDR3: TGTGCCAGCTCTGCTCTTACCCGGGGGCCCTTAATCTACAATGAGCAGTTCTTC.

The chain has TRBV5-1 and TRBJ2-3; TRBD2 agrees at 8 bases. The V and J ends lost 5 bases and 3 bases, in that order; junction bases with no gene match: 8. The CDR3 runs to 15 residues. The germline CDR1 and CDR2 sequences are SGHRS and YFSETQ. The CDR3 sequence: CASRTSVLGTDTQYF. The CDR3 DNA is TGCGCCAGCAGGACTAGCGTCCTAGGGACAGATACGCAGTATTTT. Variable domain in full (rest from reference TRBV5-1 and TRBJ2-3): KAGVTQTPRYLIKTRGQQVTLSCSPISGHRSVSWYQQTPGQGLQFLFEYFSETQRNKGNFPGRFSGRQFSNSRSEMNVSTLELGDSALYLCASRTSVLGTDTQYFGPGTRLTVL.

This clonotype was detected only a few times. The chain carries TRBV5-1 and TRBJ2-5; 8 bases agree with TRBD2. This CDR3 has 16 amino acids. J lost 1 base, V lost 4 bases, and 9 bases had no gene match. Germline CDR1 and CDR2: SGHRS and YFSETQ. The CDR3 region is CASSPRGSGVQETQYF. CDR3 sequence (DNA): TGCGCCAGCAGCCCCCGCGGTAGCGGGGTCCAAGAGACCCAGTACTTC.

This clonotype was seen only a few times. The genes are TRBV10-2 and TRBJ2-3, with unresolved D. The length of the CDR3 is 12 residues. Looked up from germline, CDR1 is WSHSY and CDR2 is SAAADI. The V gene lost 3 bases and the J gene lost 7 bases, with 8 bases spanning the gap. The CDR3 DNA reads as TGCGCCAGCAGTGATTCAGGATATACGCAGTATTTT. It is translated as CASSDSGYTQYF.

The V call is TRBV12-3 or TRBV12-4, the J call TRBJ2-5; 7 bases match TRBD2. With V trimmed by 7 bases and J by 5 bases, 10 bases remained unmatched. The CDR3 extends over 14 amino acids. The DNA of the CDR3 is TGTGCCAGCACCCCTAGCGGTAGGATGGAGACCCAGTACTTC. This gives the protein CASTPSGRMETQYF.

This clonotype was seen a few times. V is TRBV20-1 and J is TRBJ2-3; 8 nucleotides match TRBD2. With 1 base clipped from V and 9 bases from J, the junction kept 12 bases outside the gene matches. The CDR3 runs to 15 residues. The germline gives CDR1 DFQATT, CDR2 SNEGSKA (reference sequence). The CDR3 DNA reads TGCAGTGCTAGAGCCCAGCGGGGGCTGCCAGGAACGCAGTATTTT. Its translation: CSARAQRGLPGTQYF.

CDR3 in amino acids: CASSVGLGGGAQETQYF. The CDR3 DNA reads TGTGCCAGCAGCGTAGGGTTGGGAGGAGGGGCCCAAGAGACCCAGTACTTC. The chain combines TRBV9 with TRBJ2-5, with a possible D match to TRBD2 (6 bases). The CDR3 runs 17 residues. CDR1 is SGDLS and CDR2 is YYNGEE in the germline V gene. V was shortened by 0 bases and J by 1 base, with 16 bases between the two germline ends.